This TCR beta chain appears in the sequencing data of a study of early T cells in non-severe SARS-CoV-2 infection. Study context: Chains from this unsorted whole-blood bulk RNA could not be paired.

Study findings and constraints: Clonotype matching in VDJdb favored anti-spike CD8 responses and did not capture private and CD4 specificities.

CDR1 and CDR2 from the germline V gene are MDHEN and SYDVKM. The CDR3 is 12 amino acids. V was clipped by 3 bases and J by 7 bases, with 7 bases between them. A single record per CDR3 protein comes from TCRdb applying MiXCR to the 5' RACE reads. The sample contains approximately 70,000 distinct CDR3 sequences, roughly 4.5% of which appear only once. Details on this clonotype: Its antigen is not identified.

This rearrangement joins TRBV28 to TRBJ1-5, with D unresolved. The clonotype was recovered from an adult who was a healthcare worker with PCR-confirmed SARS-CoV-2 infection or an uninfected control (not recorded which). The donor label of this sample is uncertain. Sample: whole blood, taken at baseline. CDR3 residues: CASSFNTQPQHF. The CDR3 nucleotides read TGTGCCAGCAGTTTCAATACGCAGCCCCAGCATTTT.